The 4 T cell receptor beta chains reported below all come from one sample, sequenced in a study of beta chain features in type 1 diabetes. General study findings and limits: In every one of the four CD4+ subsets, TCRB CDR3s were moderately but significantly shorter in Type 1 diabetes patients.

Investigators reverse transcribed all isolated RNA, so they sequenced expressed TCRB transcripts. Clones were read by immunoSEQ multiplex PCR, and TCRdb kept only the in-frame ones, dropping some. The table shows some 23,000 clones, with around 68% occurring only once. Their antigen targets remain unknown. Sequenced input: stem cell memory CD4+ T cells from blood. These receptors all stem from a woman aged 40 to 49 with type 1 diabetes.

The chain couples TRBV10-3 to TRBJ2-7, with a possible D match to TRBD2 (6 bases). Germline V lookup: CDR1 ENHRY, CDR2 SYGVKD. The ends were cut back, 0 bases at V and 7 bases at J, with 16 bases in the middle. This CDR3 spans 15 amino acids. The CDR3 DNA reads as TGTGCCATCAGTGAGTCAGCGGGTAGGGCTGGTGAGCAGTACTTC. Its protein product is CAISESAGRAGEQYF.

This clone was picked up a small number of times. A far larger clone differs by one base, so this is likely a read error. This sequence joins TRBV4-2 and TRBJ1-5; no clear D gene. Germline assignment: CDR1 LGHNA and CDR2 YNFKEQ. There are 13 residues in the CDR3. V was trimmed by 0 bases and J by 4 bases, leaving 4 bases between them. The CDR3 region is CASSQDHNQPQHF. CDR3 coding DNA: TGTGCCAGCAGCCAAGATCATAATCAGCCCCAGCATTTT.

This clone has only a few counts. The rearrangement links TRBV10-3 to TRBJ1-1; TRBD1 agrees at 8 bases. V gave up 8 bases and J gave up 4 bases; unmatched junction bases: 18. The germline gives CDR1 ENHRY, CDR2 SYGVKD. There are 17 residues in the CDR3. In nucleotides, the CDR3 is TGTGCCATCGCCCCGCTGGGGACAGGCGGTCGGGGCACTGAAGCTTTCTTT. Translated: CAIAPLGTGGRGTEAFF.

This clone was seen only once. The chain uses TRBV7-2 and TRBJ1-2, with 7 bases that match TRBD1. V shed 3 bases and J 8 bases; nucleotides not matched to a gene: 12. The CDR3 has 15 amino acids. Germline CDR1 reads SGHTA; CDR2 reads FQGNSA. CDR3 sequence (DNA): TGTGCCAGCAGCTTCGAGACAGGGTCATCCGGAGGCTACACCTTC. It specifies CASSFETGSSGGYTF.